The 31 T cell receptor beta chains below were found in one sample sequenced in a study of B cell selection in AIRE deficiency. Conventional CD4 T cells were sorted as CD4+CD127+ cells. Profiling relied on immunoSEQ multiplex PCR, and the TCRdb table lists in-frame clones only, not all of them. The table includes fewer than 30,000 clones, approximately 97% detected once. Sequencing was done on a sample of conventional CD4+ T cells sorted from PBMCs. The receptors originated from a human donor with AIRE deficiency.

The gene calls are TRBV10-3 and TRBJ2-6; D is unresolved. The V gene lost 7 bases and the J gene lost 4 bases, with 8 bases spanning the gap. The CDR3 loop spans 13 amino acids. The germline gives CDR1 ENHRY, CDR2 SYGVKD. This chain's CDR3 is CAIMRTGANVLTF. CDR3 bases: TGTGCCATCATGAGGACCGGGGCCAACGTCCTGACTTTC.

The chain is built from TRBV7-3 and TRBJ2-2, with TRBD2 matching 11 bases. The CDR3 runs 16 residues. Per germline, CDR1 SGHTA and CDR2 FQGTGA. The junction had 1 base not matched to a gene; V was cut back by 3 bases and J by 1 base. The CDR3 bases are TGTGCCAGCAGCTTTGGGACTAGCGGGAACACCGGGGAGCTGTTTTTT. It codes for CASSFGTSGNTGELFF.

CDR3 residues: CASSLKQSSNEKLFF. DNA for the CDR3: TGTGCCAGCAGCTTAAAACAGAGTTCTAATGAAAAACTGTTTTTT. The gene calls are TRBV7-9 and TRBJ1-4; no clear D gene. Germline V gene sequence: CDR1 SEHNR, CDR2 FQNEAQ (reference sequence). Trimming left V 2 bases short and J 3 bases short, with 10 bases between. CDR3 size: 15 residues.

The J gene is TRBJ2-7, the V gene TRBV28; 8 positions agree with TRBD2. Germline V CDR1 and CDR2: MDHEN, SYDVKM. Trimming at V came to 4 bases and at J to 5 bases, leaving 10 bases not matched to a gene. This CDR3 region has 15 residues. CDR3 in amino acids: CASSSGGGHLNEQYF. In nucleotides, the CDR3 is TGTGCCAGCAGTTCGGGAGGGGGACACTTAAACGAGCAGTACTTC.

V usage is TRBV30 and J usage is TRBJ2-2; 8 positions match TRBD1. Per the germline V gene, CDR1 is GTSNPN and CDR2 is SVGIG (reference sequence). V was pared by 5 bases and J by 7 bases, with 3 bases of the junction left unmatched. CDR3 size: 12 residues. The CDR3 here is CAWGRGLGELFF. The CDR3 DNA sequence: TGTGCCTGGGGCAGGGGGCTCGGGGAGCTGTTTTTT.

This clone was counted a single time. The chain employs TRBV6-4 and TRBJ2-6, with 7 bases matching TRBD1. The CDR3 sequence is 17 residues long. Germline V gives CDR1 MRHNA, CDR2 SNTAGT. V trimming: 0 bases; J trimming: 4 bases; junction bases outside the gene matches: 6. The CDR3 DNA reads TGTGCCAGCAGTGACTCGGGAACAGGGGTCGGGGCCAACGTCCTGACTTTC. Translation: CASSDSGTGVGANVLTF.

This clone came up once. The chain's CDR3 is CAISRLAGDYEQYF. For the CDR3, the DNA is TGTGCCATCAGCCGACTAGCGGGAGATTACGAGCAGTACTTC. The rearrangement joins TRBV10-3 to TRBJ2-7, with TRBD2 matching 12 bases. Germline assignment: CDR1 ENHRY and CDR2 SYGVKD. Unmatched junction bases numbered 4, after V lost 6 bases and J lost 4 bases. The CDR3 runs 14 residues.

The genes are TRBV7-9 and TRBJ1-1; D remains unclear. V lost 4 bases and J 2 bases, leaving 17 bases between the germline ends. CDR3 length: 16 amino acids. Germline CDR1 SEHNR, CDR2 FQNEAQ (reference sequence). The CDR3 protein is CASSSNFDPFNTEAFF. The CDR3 region has the DNA TGTGCCAGCAGCTCAAACTTCGATCCTTTCAACACTGAAGCTTTCTTT. Full variable domain (rest looked up from reference TRBV7-9 and TRBJ1-1): DTGVSQNPRHKITKRGQNVTFRCDPISEHNRLYWYRQTLGQGPEFLTYFQNEAQLEKSRLLSDRFSAERPKGSFSTLEIQRTEQGDSAMYLCASSSNFDPFNTEAFFGQGTRLTVV.

The chain recombines TRBV19 with TRBJ2-6; 8 positions match TRBD1. Germline V gene sequence: CDR1 LNHDA, CDR2 SQIVND (reference sequence). V was clipped by 5 bases and J by 0 bases; unmatched bases: 9. The CDR3 contains 18 residues. CDR3 residues: CASSRMTGAFSGANVLTF. The DNA of the CDR3 is TGTGCCAGTAGTCGTATGACAGGGGCGTTCTCTGGGGCCAACGTCCTGACTTTC.

This chain links TRBV6-6 with TRBJ1-1; no reliable D call. Germline V CDR1 and CDR2: MNHNY, SVGAGI (reference sequence). The CDR3 covers 12 residues. Trimming took off 3 bases at V and 1 base at J, with 3 bases between the two ends. In DNA form, the CDR3 reads TGTGCCAGCAGTTATCCGAACACTGAAGCTTTCTTT. Translating gives CASSYPNTEAFF.

This clone was seen only a few times. The chain employs TRBV10-3 and TRBJ2-3; TRBD2 matches 12 bases. The CDR3 spans 14 residues. V lost 9 bases and J lost 0; bases outside the gene matches: 1. Germline V CDR1 and CDR2: ENHRY, SYGVKD. CDR3 protein: CAIGTSGSTDTQYF. CDR3 DNA: TGTGCCATAGGGACTAGCGGGAGCACAGATACGCAGTATTTT.

V and J are TRBV4-2 and TRBJ2-1; the D gene could be TRBD1 or TRBD2 (5 bases each). Germline V lookup: CDR1 LGHNA, CDR2 YNFKEQ. Trimming stripped 4 bases from V and 7 bases from J, with 17 bases between. CDR3 length: 15 residues. The CDR3, as DNA: TGTGCCAGCAGCCTTGGGCGGGCGCAGGGAAATGAGCAGTTCTTC. Amino acid sequence: CASSLGRAQGNEQFF.

This clone was seen once. This chain uses TRBV28 with TRBJ1-1, with unresolved D. The CDR3 is made up of 14 amino acids. Germline loops: CDR1 MDHEN, CDR2 SYDVKM. V dropped 6 bases and J dropped 0 bases, with 11 bases sitting between them. The CDR3 DNA reads TGTGCCAGCAGAGGAGGCTTAATGAACACTGAAGCTTTCTTT. Translated, it gives CASRGGLMNTEAFF.

A single count supports this clone. V usage is TRBV28 and J usage is TRBJ2-7; the match to TRBD1 covers 8 bases. The V and J ends lost 4 bases and 2 bases, in that order; junction bases with no gene match: 7. The CDR3 length is 15 residues. Germline-derived CDR1 and CDR2 are MDHEN and SYDVKM. CDR3 in amino acids: CASSSRTGLPYEQYF. The CDR3 DNA follows: TGTGCCAGCAGTTCGAGGACAGGGCTTCCCTACGAGCAGTACTTC. Using reference TRBV28 and TRBJ2-7 for the parts outside the CDR3, the full variable domain is DVKVTQSSRYLVKRTGEKVFLECVQDMDHENMFWYRQDPGLGLRLIYFSYDVKMKEKGDIPEGYSVSREKKERFSLILESASTNQTSMYLCASSSRTGLPYEQYFGPGTRLTVT.

The chain employs TRBV19 and TRBJ1-3; D is possibly TRBD1 (6 bases). The length of the CDR3 is 13 residues. CDR1 LNHDA and CDR2 SQIVND come from the germline V gene (reference sequence). Trimming removed 7 bases from V and 4 bases from J, with 11 bases in between. This chain's CDR3 is CASNRGPGNTIYF. The CDR3, as DNA: TGTGCCAGTAATCGGGGGCCCGGAAACACCATATATTTT.

This chain connects TRBV7-9 to TRBJ2-2; D gene uncertain. Germline lookup yields CDR1 SEHNR and CDR2 FQNEAQ (reference sequence). V gave up 4 bases and J gave up 6 bases, with 15 bases separating them. The CDR3 is made up of 15 amino acids. The CDR3 loop is CASSSQVLVPGELFF. The CDR3, as DNA: TGTGCCAGCAGCTCCCAAGTATTAGTCCCCGGGGAGCTGTTTTTT.

The rearrangement uses TRBV6-5 and TRBJ2-7; D unresolved. This CDR3 region has 12 residues. V lost 6 bases to trimming and J lost 3 bases, with 9 bases between them. Germline CDR1 MNHEY, CDR2 SVGAGI. CDR3: CASSDLGYEQYF. In nucleotides, the CDR3 is TGTGCCAGCAGCGACTTGGGCTACGAGCAGTACTTC.

J is TRBJ1-2 and V is TRBV6-5; D may be TRBD1 (6 bases). V gave up 5 bases and J gave up 8 bases, with 21 bases separating them. The CDR3 runs 15 residues. Germline CDR1 is MNHEY and CDR2 is SVGAGI. The CDR3, as DNA: TGTGCCAGCAGTCCAGGAAGACAGGCCCCCTGGGGCTACACCTTC. Translating it yields CASSPGRQAPWGYTF.

The J gene is TRBJ2-1, the V gene TRBV2; a possible D gene is TRBD2 (5 bases). Trimming pared 7 bases from V and 7 bases from J, leaving 17 bases between. There are 14 residues in the CDR3. Germline V gives CDR1 SNHLY, CDR2 FYNNEI. The CDR3 DNA follows: TGTGCCAGCACCCCACAGAGGGCTAGTAATGAGCAGTTCTTC. This codes for CASTPQRASNEQFF.

The chain couples TRBV19 to TRBJ1-2, with 9 bases aligning to TRBD1. The CDR3 runs to 16 residues. The V segment lost 3 bases and the J segment 4 bases; nucleotides outside the gene matches: 9. From germline, CDR1 is LNHDA and CDR2 SQIVND (reference sequence). The CDR3 coding sequence is TGTGCCAGTAGTATTCCCGGGACAGGGTCAATCTATGGCTACACCTTC. Residues: CASSIPGTGSIYGYTF.

This chain connects TRBV18 to TRBJ2-1; D ambiguous. Trimming took off 5 bases at V and 6 bases at J, with 5 bases between the two ends. The CDR3 is made up of 11 amino acids. CDR1 is KGHSH and CDR2 is LQKENI in the germline V gene. CDR3 protein: CASSESNEQFF. CDR3 coding DNA: TGTGCCAGCTCAGAATCCAATGAGCAGTTCTTC.

The chain employs TRBV28 and TRBJ1-2, with D uncertain. The CDR3 contains 13 residues. V lost 10 bases and J lost 2, with 14 bases in between. The germline V gene encodes CDR1 MDHEN and CDR2 SYDVKM. CDR3 coding DNA: TGTGCCATCTTGGACCGAGGAAACTATGGCTACACCTTC. Its protein is CAILDRGNYGYTF.

J is TRBJ1-2 and V is TRBV4-2; D gene unclear. Trimming took 0 bases from V and 8 from J, leaving 10 bases between them. The CDR3 contains 13 residues. Germline CDR1 is LGHNA and CDR2 is YNFKEQ. The CDR3, as DNA: TGTGCCAGCAGCCAAGAATGGGAGGGCGGCTACACCTTC. It yields the protein CASSQEWEGGYTF.

Here the CDR3 reads CASSMGRASYEQYF. In DNA form, the CDR3 reads TGTGCCAGTAGTATGGGCAGGGCCTCTTACGAGCAGTACTTC. This rearrangement joins TRBV19 to TRBJ2-7; D perhaps matches TRBD1 (5 bases). Trimming left V 3 bases short and J 4 bases short, with 13 bases between. The CDR3 spans 14 residues. Per the germline V gene, CDR1 is LNHDA and CDR2 is SQIVND (reference sequence).

The chain uses TRBV6-1 and TRBJ1-5, with TRBD1 as a possible D gene (6 bases). The CDR3 has 19 residues. Trimming cost V 4 bases and J 0 bases, with 22 bases left between them. Germline V gene lookup returns CDR1 MNHNS and CDR2 SASEGT. CDR3 protein: CASSGRQVGTSYSNQPQHF. CDR3 DNA sequence: TGTGCCAGCAGTGGAAGACAGGTCGGTACCAGTTATAGCAATCAGCCCCAGCATTTT.

The chain combines TRBV7-2 with TRBJ2-2, with D hard to call. V lost 0 bases to trimming and J lost 0 bases, with 5 bases between them. The CDR3 extends over 15 amino acids. Germline CDR1 SGHTA, CDR2 FQGNSA. In DNA, the CDR3 is TGTGCCAGCAGCTTAGCGGCAACGAACACCGGGGAGCTGTTTTTT. This gives the protein CASSLAATNTGELFF.

The V and J genes are TRBV28 and TRBJ1-1; D gene ambiguous. V was cut by 4 bases and J by 0 bases, with 12 bases left in between. The CDR3 loop spans 15 amino acids. CDR1 MDHEN and CDR2 SYDVKM come from the germline V gene. CDR3 coding DNA: TGTGCCAGCAGTTCCCTGCAGCTAATGAACACTGAAGCTTTCTTT. It is translated as CASSSLQLMNTEAFF. The full variable domain, rest sourced from reference TRBV28 and TRBJ1-1, is DVKVTQSSRYLVKRTGEKVFLECVQDMDHENMFWYRQDPGLGLRLIYFSYDVKMKEKGDIPEGYSVSREKKERFSLILESASTNQTSMYLCASSSLQLMNTEAFFGQGTRLTVV.

V and J are TRBV29-1 and TRBJ2-1, with 9 positions matching TRBD1. CDR1 is SQVTM and CDR2 is ANQGSEA in the germline V gene. There are 12 residues in the CDR3. Unmatched junction bases numbered 6, after V lost 6 bases and J lost 9 bases. The CDR3 protein is CSVHRGRGEQFF. The CDR3 DNA follows: TGCAGCGTCCACAGGGGGCGGGGTGAGCAGTTCTTC.

This chain uses TRBV11-2 with TRBJ2-7; 15 bases align to TRBD2. V trimming: 3 bases; J trimming: 0 bases; junction bases outside the gene matches: 3. The CDR3 has 17 residues. From germline, CDR1 is SGHAT and CDR2 FQNNGV. The chain's CDR3 is CASSLGLAGGRSYEQYF. The CDR3 DNA is TGTGCCAGCAGCTTGGGACTAGCGGGAGGTCGCTCCTACGAGCAGTACTTC.

The chain couples TRBV5-1 to TRBJ2-6; possible D gene TRBD1, 6 bases. This CDR3 spans 15 amino acids. The germline V gene has CDR1 SGHRS and CDR2 YFSETQ. V lost 2 bases and J 3 bases, leaving 9 bases between the germline ends. The CDR3 nucleotides are TGCGCCAGCAGCTTAAACAGGGTTGGGGCCAACGTCCTGACTTTC. Residues: CASSLNRVGANVLTF.

The rearrangement joins TRBV11-2 to TRBJ2-7, with D unresolved. Germline V gives CDR1 SGHAT, CDR2 FQNNGV. This CDR3 has 14 residues. The V and J ends lost 4 bases and 0 bases respectively, with 10 bases between them. The CDR3 region is CASSSDQSSYEQYF. CDR3 nucleotide sequence: TGTGCCAGCAGCTCCGATCAAAGCTCCTACGAGCAGTACTTC.